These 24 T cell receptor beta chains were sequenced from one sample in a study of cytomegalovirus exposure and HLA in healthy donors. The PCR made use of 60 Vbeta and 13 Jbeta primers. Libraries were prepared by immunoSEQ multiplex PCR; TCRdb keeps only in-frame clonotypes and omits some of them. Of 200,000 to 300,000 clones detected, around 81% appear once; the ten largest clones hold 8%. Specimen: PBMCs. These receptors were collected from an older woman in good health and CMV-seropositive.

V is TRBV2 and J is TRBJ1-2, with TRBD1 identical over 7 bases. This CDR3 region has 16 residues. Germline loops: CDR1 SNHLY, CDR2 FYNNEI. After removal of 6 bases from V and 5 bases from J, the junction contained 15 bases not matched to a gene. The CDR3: CASSREGGQRLYGYTF. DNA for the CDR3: TGTGCCAGCAGCCGAGAGGGGGGACAGCGATTGTATGGCTACACCTTC.

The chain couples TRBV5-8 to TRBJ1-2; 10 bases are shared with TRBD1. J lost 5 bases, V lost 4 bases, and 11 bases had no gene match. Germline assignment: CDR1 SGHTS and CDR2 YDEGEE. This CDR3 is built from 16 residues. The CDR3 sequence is CASSGPDRGRGYGYTF. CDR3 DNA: TGTGCCAGCAGCGGCCCCGACAGGGGGCGAGGTTATGGCTACACCTTC. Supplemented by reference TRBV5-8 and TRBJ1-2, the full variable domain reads EAGVTQSPTHLIKTRGQQATLRCSPISGHTSVYWYQQALGLGLQFLLWYDEGEERNRGNFPPRFSGRQFPNYSSELNVNALELEDSALYLCASSGPDRGRGYGYTFGSGTRLTVV.

The CDR3 region is CASNIGGTSETDTQYF. The CDR3 nucleotides are TGCGCCAGCAATATTGGCGGGACTAGCGAAACAGATACGCAGTATTTT. The chain recombines TRBV5-1 with TRBJ2-3; 10 bases agree with TRBD2. This CDR3 has 16 residues. The V segment lost 6 bases and the J segment 3 bases; nucleotides outside the gene matches: 10. Germline V gene data show CDR1 as SGHRS and CDR2 as YFSETQ.

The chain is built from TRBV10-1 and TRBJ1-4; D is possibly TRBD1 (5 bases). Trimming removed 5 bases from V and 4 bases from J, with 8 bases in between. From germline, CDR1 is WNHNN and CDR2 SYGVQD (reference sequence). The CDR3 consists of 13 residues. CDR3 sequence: CASSRQLNEKLFF. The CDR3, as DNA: TGCGCCAGCAGTCGACAGCTTAATGAAAAACTGTTTTTT.

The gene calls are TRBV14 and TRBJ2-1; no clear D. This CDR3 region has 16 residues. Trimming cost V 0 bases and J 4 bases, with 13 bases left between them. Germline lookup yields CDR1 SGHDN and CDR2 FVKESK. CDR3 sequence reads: CASSQDLELRYNEQFF. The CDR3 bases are TGTGCCAGCAGCCAAGATCTCGAGCTGAGGTACAATGAGCAGTTCTTC.

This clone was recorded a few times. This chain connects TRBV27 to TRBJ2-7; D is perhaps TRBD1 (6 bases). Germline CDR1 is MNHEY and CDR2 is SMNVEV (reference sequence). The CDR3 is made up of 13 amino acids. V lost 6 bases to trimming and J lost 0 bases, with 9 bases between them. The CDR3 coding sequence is TGTGCCAGCAGCCAGGACAGCTCCTACGAGCAGTACTTC. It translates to CASSQDSSYEQYF.

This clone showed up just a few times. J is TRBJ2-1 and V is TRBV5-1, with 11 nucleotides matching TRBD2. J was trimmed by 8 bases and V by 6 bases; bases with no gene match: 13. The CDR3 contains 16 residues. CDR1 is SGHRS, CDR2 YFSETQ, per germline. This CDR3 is CASTDLTSGSSDEQFF. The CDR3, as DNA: TGCGCCAGCACCGATCTAACTAGCGGGAGTAGTGATGAGCAGTTCTTC.

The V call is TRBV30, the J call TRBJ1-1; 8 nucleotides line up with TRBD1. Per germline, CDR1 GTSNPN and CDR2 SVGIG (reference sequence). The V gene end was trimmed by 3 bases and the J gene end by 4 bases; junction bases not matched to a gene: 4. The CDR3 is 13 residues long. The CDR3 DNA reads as TGTGCCTGGAGAGGACAGGGAGGCACTGAAGCTTTCTTT. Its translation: CAWRGQGGTEAFF.

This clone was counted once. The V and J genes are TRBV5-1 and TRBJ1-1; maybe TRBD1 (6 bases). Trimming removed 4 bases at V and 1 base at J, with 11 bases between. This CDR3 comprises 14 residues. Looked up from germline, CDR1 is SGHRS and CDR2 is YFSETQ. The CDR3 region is CASSPRGGNTEAFF. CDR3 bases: TGCGCCAGCAGCCCCAGGGGCGGGAACACTGAAGCTTTCTTT.

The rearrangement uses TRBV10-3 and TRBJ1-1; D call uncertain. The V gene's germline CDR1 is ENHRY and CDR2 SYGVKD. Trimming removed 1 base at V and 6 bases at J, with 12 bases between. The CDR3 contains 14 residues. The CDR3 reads CAISELRGISEAFF. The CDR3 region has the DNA TGTGCCATCAGTGAGTTGCGAGGGATTTCTGAAGCTTTCTTT.

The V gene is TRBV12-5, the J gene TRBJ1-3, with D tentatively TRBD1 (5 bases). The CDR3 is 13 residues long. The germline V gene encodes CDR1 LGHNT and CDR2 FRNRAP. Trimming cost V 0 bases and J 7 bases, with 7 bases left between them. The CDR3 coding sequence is TGTGCTAGTGGTTTGGTACGGGGGAACACCATATATTTT. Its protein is CASGLVRGNTIYF.

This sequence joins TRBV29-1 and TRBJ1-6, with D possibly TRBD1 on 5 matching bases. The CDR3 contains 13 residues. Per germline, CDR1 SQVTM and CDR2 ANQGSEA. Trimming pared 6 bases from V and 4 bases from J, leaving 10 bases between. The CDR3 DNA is TGCAGCGTCGGAACAGGATATAATTCACCCCTCCACTTT. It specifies CSVGTGYNSPLHF.

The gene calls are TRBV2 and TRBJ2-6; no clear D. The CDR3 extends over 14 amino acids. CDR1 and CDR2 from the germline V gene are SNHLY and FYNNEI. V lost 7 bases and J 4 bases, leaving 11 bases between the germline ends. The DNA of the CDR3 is TGTGCCAGCACTTGGGCCGAGGGGGCCAACGTCCTGACTTTC. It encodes CASTWAEGANVLTF.

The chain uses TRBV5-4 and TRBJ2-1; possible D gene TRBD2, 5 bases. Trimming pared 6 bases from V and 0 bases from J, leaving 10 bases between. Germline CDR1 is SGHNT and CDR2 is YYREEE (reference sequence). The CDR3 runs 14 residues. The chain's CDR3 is CASIGGGSYNEQFF. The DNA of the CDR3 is TGTGCCAGCATAGGAGGAGGCTCCTACAATGAGCAGTTCTTC.

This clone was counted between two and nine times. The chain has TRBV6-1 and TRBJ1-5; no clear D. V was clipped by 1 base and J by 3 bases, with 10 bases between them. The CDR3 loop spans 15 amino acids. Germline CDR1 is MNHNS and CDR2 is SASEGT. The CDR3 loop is CASSEVADFNQPQHF. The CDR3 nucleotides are TGTGCCAGCAGTGAAGTGGCGGATTTCAATCAGCCCCAGCATTTT.

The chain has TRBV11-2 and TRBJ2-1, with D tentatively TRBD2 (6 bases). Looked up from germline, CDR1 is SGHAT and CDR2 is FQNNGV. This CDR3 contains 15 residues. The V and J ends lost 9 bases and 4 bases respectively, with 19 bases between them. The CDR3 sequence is CASKKGSGPYNEQFF. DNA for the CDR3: TGTGCCAGTAAAAAGGGTAGCGGACCGTACAATGAGCAGTTCTTC.

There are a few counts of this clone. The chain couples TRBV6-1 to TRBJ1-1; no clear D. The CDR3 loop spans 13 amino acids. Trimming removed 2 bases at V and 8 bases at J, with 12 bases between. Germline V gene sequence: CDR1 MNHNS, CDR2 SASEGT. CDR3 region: CASSESLGREAFF. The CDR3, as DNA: TGTGCCAGCAGTGAAAGTCTGGGCAGGGAAGCTTTCTTT.

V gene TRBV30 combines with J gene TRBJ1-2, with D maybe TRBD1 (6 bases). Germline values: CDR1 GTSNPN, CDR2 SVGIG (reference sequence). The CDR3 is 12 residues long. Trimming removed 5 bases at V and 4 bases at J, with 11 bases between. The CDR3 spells CAWARDTYGYTF. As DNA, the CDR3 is TGTGCCTGGGCCCGGGACACCTATGGCTACACCTTC.

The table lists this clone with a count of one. CDR3 DNA: TGTGCCAGCAGTGGCAGGGCGGACTACAATGAGCAGTTCTTC. This gives the protein CASSGRADYNEQFF. This rearrangement joins TRBV5-4 to TRBJ2-1; D may be TRBD1 (5 bases). The CDR3 extends over 14 amino acids. Trimming pared 5 bases from V and 3 bases from J, leaving 12 bases between. Germline values: CDR1 SGHNT, CDR2 YYREEE (reference sequence).

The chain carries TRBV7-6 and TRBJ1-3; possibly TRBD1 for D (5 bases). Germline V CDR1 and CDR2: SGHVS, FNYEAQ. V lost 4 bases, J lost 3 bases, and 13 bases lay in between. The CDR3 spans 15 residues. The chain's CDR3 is CASSSQPDSGNTIYF. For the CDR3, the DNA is TGTGCCAGCAGCTCCCAGCCTGACAGTGGAAACACCATATATTTT. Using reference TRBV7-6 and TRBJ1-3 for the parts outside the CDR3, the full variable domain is GAGVSQSPRYKVTKRGQDVALRCDPISGHVSLYWYRQALGQGPEFLTYFNYEAQQDKSGLPNDRFSAERPEGSISTLTIQRTEQRDSAMYRCASSSQPDSGNTIYFGEGSWLTVV.

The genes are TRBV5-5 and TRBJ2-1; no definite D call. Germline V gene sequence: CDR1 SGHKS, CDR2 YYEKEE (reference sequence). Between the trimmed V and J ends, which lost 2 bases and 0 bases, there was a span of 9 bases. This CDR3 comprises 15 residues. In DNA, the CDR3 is TGTGCCAGCAGCTTAGGAGTCGGCTCCTACAATGAGCAGTTCTTC. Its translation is CASSLGVGSYNEQFF. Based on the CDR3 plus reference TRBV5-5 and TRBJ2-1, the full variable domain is DAGVTQSPTHLIKTRGQQVTLRCSPISGHKSVSWYQQVLGQGPQFIFQYYEKEERGRGNFPDRFSARQFPNYSSELNVNALLLGDSALYLCASSLGVGSYNEQFFGPGTRLTVL.

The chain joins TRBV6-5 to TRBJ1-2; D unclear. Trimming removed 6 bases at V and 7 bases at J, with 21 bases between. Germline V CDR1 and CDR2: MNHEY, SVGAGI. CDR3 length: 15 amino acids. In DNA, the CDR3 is TGTGCCAGCAGCTCCTTTTCGATGTCGTCAGGTGGCTACACCTTC. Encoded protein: CASSSFSMSSGGYTF.

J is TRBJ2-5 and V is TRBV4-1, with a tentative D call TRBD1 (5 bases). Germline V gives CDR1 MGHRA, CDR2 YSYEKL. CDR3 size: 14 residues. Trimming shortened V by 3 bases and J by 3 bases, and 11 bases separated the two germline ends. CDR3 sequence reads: CASSQVDSKETQYF. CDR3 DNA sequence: TGCGCCAGCAGCCAGGTTGACAGTAAAGAGACCCAGTACTTC.

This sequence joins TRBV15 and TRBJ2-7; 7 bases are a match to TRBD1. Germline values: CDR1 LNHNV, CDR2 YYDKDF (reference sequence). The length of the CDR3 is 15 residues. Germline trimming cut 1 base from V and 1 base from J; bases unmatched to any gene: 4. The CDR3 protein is CATSRVQGESYEQYF. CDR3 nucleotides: TGTGCCACCAGCAGAGTTCAGGGGGAGTCCTACGAGCAGTACTTC.